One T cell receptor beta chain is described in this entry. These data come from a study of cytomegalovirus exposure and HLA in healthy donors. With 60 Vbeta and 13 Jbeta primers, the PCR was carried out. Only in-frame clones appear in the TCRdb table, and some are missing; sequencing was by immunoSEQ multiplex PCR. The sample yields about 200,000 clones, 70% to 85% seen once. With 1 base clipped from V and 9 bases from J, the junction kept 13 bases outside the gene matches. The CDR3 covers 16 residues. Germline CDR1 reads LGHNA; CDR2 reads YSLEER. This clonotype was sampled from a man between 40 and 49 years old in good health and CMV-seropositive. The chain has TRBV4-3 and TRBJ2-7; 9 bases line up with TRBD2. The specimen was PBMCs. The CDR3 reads CASSQGSGRTPFGQYF. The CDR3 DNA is TGCGCCAGCAGCCAAGGTAGCGGGAGAACCCCTTTCGGGCAGTACTTC.